This T cell receptor (beta chain) is from a study of shared clonotypes between healthy human individuals. With respect to this clone: No antigen is known for it.

Study-level findings and limits: In general, naive subsets displayed greater estimated richness than memory subsets did.

At a deep level, the assay was run. Assay: immunoSEQ multiplex PCR; the TCRdb copy retains only in-frame clones and omits some. The sample has about 2.3 million clones, approximately 95% seen once. Healthy and HIV-negative, the adult donors had no recent acute infections or vaccinations. CD4+ cells were split into CD45RA+ naive and CD45RA-negative memory subsets. What was sequenced was naive CD4+ T cells from PBMCs. Subset in this sample: CD45RA+ positively selected. The receptor comes from a man between 18 and 35 years old in good health. Some clones in this sample may be carry-over from other donors' samples.

The CDR3: CASSFRDRGPALAKNIQYF. DNA of the CDR3: TGTGCCAGCAGCTTCCGGGACAGGGGGCCTGCTTTGGCCAAAAACATTCAGTACTTC. The genes are TRBV7-4 and TRBJ2-4; 12 nucleotides agree with TRBD1. J lost 1 base, V lost 3 bases, and 10 bases had no gene match. CDR1 and CDR2 from the germline V gene are SGHVT and SQSDAQ. The CDR3 length is 19 residues.